Following are 27 T cell receptor beta chains from one sample sequenced in a study of cytomegalovirus exposure and HLA in healthy donors. 13 Jbeta primers and 60 Vbeta primers were used for the PCR. The table came from immunoSEQ multiplex PCR; TCRdb's copy has only in-frame clones and leaves some out. The table shows some 100,000 clones, with 78% occurring only once. Sequenced: PBMCs. These receptors came from a woman aged 35 to 49 in good health and CMV-seropositive.

CDR3 DNA: TGTGCCACCTCGCCCGGCGGGGCTCGAGTAGGGGCCGGGGAGCTGTTTTTT. Translated, it gives CATSPGGARVGAGELFF. The V call is TRBV11-2, the J call TRBJ2-2, with D maybe TRBD2 (6 bases). Germline values: CDR1 SGHAT, CDR2 FQNNGV. V lost 10 bases to trimming and J lost 6 bases, with 27 bases between them. This CDR3 comprises 17 residues.

V usage is TRBV28 and J usage is TRBJ2-2; 14 positions match TRBD2. The CDR3 has 16 residues. V trimming: 4 bases; J trimming: 7 bases; junction bases outside the gene matches: 5. CDR1 MDHEN and CDR2 SYDVKM come from the germline V gene. The CDR3 DNA sequence: TGTGCCAGCAGTTCCCCGACTAGCGGGAGGGACGGGGAGCTGTTTTTT. This encodes CASSSPTSGRDGELFF. The variable domain in full, completed from reference TRBV28 and TRBJ2-2, reads DVKVTQSSRYLVKRTGEKVFLECVQDMDHENMFWYRQDPGLGLRLIYFSYDVKMKEKGDIPEGYSVSREKKERFSLILESASTNQTSMYLCASSSPTSGRDGELFFGEGSRLTVL.

The V gene is TRBV6-1, the J gene TRBJ1-4; 7 positions match TRBD1. This CDR3 spans 15 amino acids. The germline V gene has CDR1 MNHNS and CDR2 SASEGT. V lost 3 bases, J lost 7 bases, and 8 bases stayed unmatched. The chain's CDR3 is CASSDPQGGGEKLFF. The CDR3 DNA reads as TGTGCCAGCAGTGACCCCCAGGGGGGAGGTGAAAAACTGTTTTTT.

Notes on this clone: One end of the junction fails to match germline, which may point to a read error. The chain has TRBV7-3 and TRBJ2-1; D is possibly TRBD1 (5 bases). Germline CDR1 reads SGHTA; CDR2 reads FQGTGA. The CDR3 has 18 residues. CDR3 in DNA: TGTGCCAGCAGCCCCCAACTCGACGCAGGGTTTCTTGGCAATGAGCGGTTCTTC. Its translation: CASSPQLDAGFLGNERFF.

The V call is TRBV19, the J call TRBJ1-5; D gene uncertain. The germline V and J ends were trimmed by 4 bases and 9 bases, with 10 bases remaining between them. The CDR3 has 12 residues. From germline, CDR1 is LNHDA and CDR2 SQIVND (reference sequence). The CDR3 sequence is CASSNSLWPQHF. The CDR3 DNA reads as TGTGCCAGTAGTAACTCACTCTGGCCCCAGCATTTT.

The rearrangement joins TRBV6-1 to TRBJ2-7, with a weak D call TRBD2 (7 bases). Germline assignment: CDR1 MNHNS and CDR2 SASEGT. The V and J ends lost 7 bases and 4 bases respectively, with 17 bases between them. This CDR3 has 14 residues. CDR3 sequence: CASKRGGMGYEQYF. The DNA for the CDR3 is TGTGCCAGCAAGCGCGGGGGCATGGGATACGAGCAGTACTTC.

The chain uses TRBV7-6 and TRBJ2-3, with no clear D. This CDR3 is 12 amino acids long. Between the trimmed V and J ends, which lost 5 bases and 6 bases, there was a span of 9 bases. Per the germline V gene, CDR1 is SGHVS and CDR2 is FNYEAQ. The CDR3 sequence: CASSHLEDTQYF. For the CDR3, the DNA is TGTGCCAGCAGCCATCTCGAGGATACGCAGTATTTT.

The rearrangement uses TRBV7-2 and TRBJ2-2; weak D call: TRBD2 (5 bases). With 5 bases removed from V and 6 bases from J, the gap between germline ends came to 10 bases. CDR3 length: 13 residues. Germline V gene data show CDR1 as SGHTA and CDR2 as FQGNSA. The CDR3 nucleotides read TGTGCCAGCAGCCTCCAAGCGGCCGGGGAGCTGTTTTTT. This encodes CASSLQAAGELFF.

V and J are TRBV9 and TRBJ2-3; 9 nucleotides match TRBD1. The CDR3 contains 17 residues. V shed 4 bases and J 3 bases; nucleotides not matched to a gene: 12. CDR1 is SGDLS and CDR2 is YYNGEE in the germline V gene. The CDR3 DNA is TGTGCCAGCAGCCGTACCTTAAGGACAGGGGAAACAGATACGCAGTATTTT. Protein product: CASSRTLRTGETDTQYF.

The CDR3 is CASSLGQRLAELSYEQYF. The CDR3 coding sequence is TGTGCCAGCAGCTTAGGACAAAGACTAGCGGAACTCTCCTACGAGCAGTACTTC. V usage is TRBV11-3 and J usage is TRBJ2-7; 9 bases map to TRBD2. CDR1 and CDR2 (germline): SGHNT, YENEEA. V lost 1 base and J lost 0; bases outside the gene matches: 10. This CDR3 has 18 residues.

V gene TRBV28 combines with J gene TRBJ2-7, with 7 bases lining up with TRBD2. Germline loops: CDR1 MDHEN, CDR2 SYDVKM. With V trimmed by 6 bases and J by 3 bases, 11 bases remained unmatched. This CDR3 region has 15 residues. The DNA of the CDR3 is TGTGCCAGCAGCCATCCCCGGACTAGTGGCTACGAGCAGTACTTC. As protein: CASSHPRTSGYEQYF.

V is TRBV7-2 and J is TRBJ1-5; D remains ambiguous. Germline V CDR1 and CDR2: SGHTA, FQGNSA. The length of the CDR3 is 15 residues. Deletions cut 5 bases from V and 0 bases from J, with 11 bases between. CDR3 protein: CASSPTGGSNQPQHF. The CDR3 coding sequence is TGTGCCAGCAGCCCAACGGGTGGTAGCAATCAGCCCCAGCATTTT.

This clone showed up many times. The rearrangement links TRBV6-1 to TRBJ2-7; D remains unclear. V was trimmed by 2 bases and J by 3 bases, leaving 5 bases between them. The CDR3 spans 12 residues. CDR1 and CDR2 from the germline V gene are MNHNS and SASEGT. Written as DNA, the CDR3 is TGTGCCAGCAGTGAACGCAGCTACGAGCAGTACTTC. Amino acids: CASSERSYEQYF.

This clone came up a few times. The CDR3 DNA follows: TGTGCCTGGAGGGGACTTCAAGAGACCCAGTACTTC. Encoded protein: CAWRGLQETQYF. The chain combines TRBV30 with TRBJ2-5; D possibly corresponds to TRBD2 (6 bases). The CDR3 sequence is 12 residues long. V shed 3 bases and J shed 2 bases, with 7 bases lying between them. Germline CDR1 reads GTSNPN; CDR2 reads SVGIG (reference sequence). The variable domain in full, with the rest retrieved from reference TRBV30 and TRBJ2-5, is SQTIHQWPATLVQPVGSPLSLECTVEGTSNPNLYWYRQAAGRGLQLLFYSVGIGQISSEVPQNLSASRPQDRQFILSSKKLLLSDSGFYLCAWRGLQETQYFGPGTRLLVL.

The chain is built from TRBV5-4 and TRBJ2-1, with 7 bases lining up with TRBD1. Germline CDR1 SGHNT, CDR2 YYREEE (reference sequence). This CDR3 is 15 amino acids long. Trimming removed 2 bases from V and 4 bases from J; junction bases left unmatched: 6. The DNA of the CDR3 is TGTGCCAGCAGCTTTAACAGGGGTCAATACAATGAGCAGTTCTTC. This sequence encodes CASSFNRGQYNEQFF.

This clone was seen ten or more times. The rearrangement links TRBV28 to TRBJ1-4; D ambiguous. Germline loops: CDR1 MDHEN, CDR2 SYDVKM. The CDR3 contains 18 residues. Trimming removed 6 bases from V and 0 bases from J, with 20 bases in between. The CDR3 coding sequence is TGTGCCAGCAGCCTTTTGAAGGCCAGGCAGACAACTAATGAAAAACTGTTTTTT. Residues: CASSLLKARQTTNEKLFF. Combining the CDR3 with reference TRBV28 and TRBJ1-4 gives the whole variable domain DVKVTQSSRYLVKRTGEKVFLECVQDMDHENMFWYRQDPGLGLRLIYFSYDVKMKEKGDIPEGYSVSREKKERFSLILESASTNQTSMYLCASSLLKARQTTNEKLFFGSGTQLSVL.

CDR3 sequence reads: CAISGGQGENQPQHF. The CDR3 DNA follows: TGTGCCATCAGTGGGGGACAGGGAGAAAATCAGCCCCAGCATTTT. This chain links TRBV10-3 with TRBJ1-5; 9 positions agree with TRBD1. The CDR3 has 15 residues. CDR1 is ENHRY, CDR2 SYGVKD, per germline. Trimming at V came to 4 bases and at J to 4 bases, leaving 5 bases not matched to a gene.

The rearrangement uses TRBV13 and TRBJ1-4, with 10 bases that match TRBD1. The V gene's germline CDR1 is PRHDT and CDR2 FYEKMQ (reference sequence). This CDR3 has 14 residues. Unmatched junction bases numbered 1, after V lost 4 bases and J lost 5 bases. CDR3 DNA sequence: TGTGCCAGCAGCTCGGGACAGGGGAATGAAAAACTGTTTTTT. Translated: CASSSGQGNEKLFF.

The J gene is TRBJ2-7, the V gene TRBV28; 9 bases line up with TRBD2. Germline CDR1 reads MDHEN; CDR2 reads SYDVKM. The CDR3 consists of 15 residues. J gave up 3 bases and V 8 bases, and 11 bases lay outside the gene matches. In nucleotides, the CDR3 is TGTGCCAGCCGTCCTAGCGGGAATCATTACTACGAGCAGTACTTC. As protein: CASRPSGNHYYEQYF.

V and J are TRBV6-5 and TRBJ1-5; unclear D gene. CDR3 length: 15 amino acids. In germline, CDR1 is MNHEY, CDR2 SVGAGI. Trimming removed 5 bases from V and 0 bases from J, with 11 bases in between. The CDR3 spells CASSRTGISNQPQHF. In DNA form, the CDR3 reads TGTGCCAGCAGTCGTACCGGGATTAGCAATCAGCCCCAGCATTTT.

This chain uses TRBV19 with TRBJ2-7, with TRBD2 identical over 8 bases. The CDR3 contains 15 residues. Germline values: CDR1 LNHDA, CDR2 SQIVND (reference sequence). With V trimmed by 8 bases and J by 2 bases, 11 bases remained unmatched. The CDR3 loop reads CASLRSAGGTYEQYF. CDR3 nucleotide sequence: TGTGCCAGTCTTCGGTCTGCGGGAGGAACCTACGAGCAGTACTTC.

The chain employs TRBV6-6 and TRBJ1-5; 8 nucleotides align to TRBD1. V dropped 6 bases and J dropped 3; count of bases not matched to a gene: 7. Germline V gene sequence: CDR1 MNHNY, CDR2 SVGAGI (reference sequence). CDR3 length: 15 amino acids. Here the CDR3 reads CASRSTGGFNQPQHF. The CDR3, as DNA: TGTGCCAGCAGAAGCACAGGGGGATTCAATCAGCCCCAGCATTTT.

This chain uses TRBV7-2 with TRBJ2-1; TRBD2 matches 12 bases. Trimming took 5 bases from V and 1 from J; bases not matched to a gene: 9. This CDR3 spans 18 amino acids. The germline V gene encodes CDR1 SGHTA and CDR2 FQGNSA. The CDR3 DNA follows: TGTGCCAGCAGCGCAGCGGGACTAGCGGGCGGATCCTACAATGAGCAGTTCTTC. Translating it yields CASSAAGLAGGSYNEQFF.

The chain employs TRBV6-5 and TRBJ1-5, with D unclear. The CDR3 runs 13 residues. With 5 bases removed from V and 6 bases from J, the gap between germline ends came to 11 bases. The V gene's germline CDR1 is MNHEY and CDR2 SVGAGI. The CDR3 protein is CASSERPSQPQHF. CDR3 sequence (DNA): TGTGCCAGCAGTGAGCGGCCCTCTCAGCCCCAGCATTTT.

The chain is built from TRBV12-5 and TRBJ1-1; possible D gene TRBD1, 5 bases. Germline-derived CDR1 and CDR2 are LGHNT and FRNRAP. V shed 7 bases and J shed 1 base, with 22 bases lying between them. The CDR3 covers 17 residues. The CDR3 sequence is CASVPDTGSRRNTEAFF. DNA of the CDR3: TGTGCTAGTGTCCCGGACACCGGAAGTCGAAGGAACACTGAAGCTTTCTTT.

The gene calls are TRBV28 and TRBJ1-2; 8 nucleotides line up with TRBD1. The CDR3 is 14 amino acids. Trimming at V came to 6 bases and at J to 8 bases, leaving 11 bases not matched to a gene. CDR1 MDHEN and CDR2 SYDVKM come from the germline V gene. The CDR3 coding sequence is TGTGCCAGCAGGGATGGACAGGGATTAAGCGGCTACACCTTC. Residues: CASRDGQGLSGYTF.

This clone was detected only once. J is TRBJ2-2 and V is TRBV18; possibly TRBD2 for D (6 bases). The CDR3 is 16 amino acids. Deletions cut 3 bases from V and 4 bases from J, with 15 bases between. Germline assignment: CDR1 KGHSH and CDR2 LQKENI. The CDR3 here is CASSPRLEGITGELFF. The CDR3 DNA is TGTGCCAGCTCACCCCGCTTGGAGGGAATCACCGGGGAGCTGTTTTTT.